This record covers a single T cell receptor (beta chain). The table came from immunoSEQ multiplex PCR; TCRdb's copy has only in-frame clones and leaves some out. The sample shows around 100,000 clones, approximately 80% of them seen only once. The data are from a study of blood T cell repertoires in COVID-19. The CDR3 covers 14 residues. V was trimmed by 0 bases and J by 8 bases, leaving 13 bases between them. Germline values: CDR1 LGHNA, CDR2 YSLEER. The TCR originated in an elderly woman with active or convalescent COVID-19. The sample comprised peripheral blood. V usage is TRBV4-3 and J usage is TRBJ1-2; no reliable D call. This CDR3 reads CASSQDPTSGGYTF. The CDR3 bases are TGCGCCAGCAGCCAAGATCCAACCTCGGGAGGCTACACCTTC.